Listed below are T cell receptor beta chains from one sample, sequenced in a study of T cell responses to AZD1222 COVID-19 vaccine. Assay: immunoSEQ multiplex PCR; the TCRdb copy retains only in-frame clones and omits some. The sample lists some 140,000 clones, about 90% occurring once. Here the sequenced sample was peripheral blood, taken on day 0 of AZD1222 vaccination. These receptors originate from an adult in good health. The CDR3 runs from the conserved cysteine through the conserved F or W. D genes are given only for firm matches. Where a row states a size, it is once, few, many or the class of an expanded clone; other rows omit it.

DNA: TGTGCCAGCAGCTTGGAGTCGCGGACCCCTAGTTCACCCCTCCACTTT; CDR3: CASSLESRTPSSPLHF; D: -; size: few; V: TRBV5-5; J: TRBJ1-6
DNA: TGTGCCAGTAGTATATTTGTGGGACCTGGAAACACCATATATTTT; CDR3: CASSIFVGPGNTIYF; D: -; size: -; V: TRBV19; J: TRBJ1-3
DNA: TGCGCCAGCAGCTTGGAAGGGTCGGACACCGGGGAGCTGTTTTTT; CDR3: CASSLEGSDTGELFF; D: -; size: -; V: TRBV5-1; J: TRBJ2-2
DNA: TGTGCCAGCTCACGATCCGGGAGGAACACTGAAGCTTTCTTT; CDR3: CASSRSGRNTEAFF; D: -; size: -; V: TRBV18; J: TRBJ1-1
DNA: TGTGCCAGCACCCTTTGGGGCACTGAAGCTTTCTTT; CDR3: CASTLWGTEAFF; D: -; size: -; V: TRBV12-3/TRBV12-4; J: TRBJ1-1
DNA: TGTGCCAGCAGTTTAACGGAGGGCAATCAGCCCCAGCATTTT; CDR3: CASSLTEGNQPQHF; D: -; size: -; V: TRBV28; J: TRBJ1-5
DNA: TGCGCCAGCAGCCAAGGGGCCGGGCCCCCTGGTGAAAAACTGTTTTTT; CDR3: CASSQGAGPPGEKLFF; D: -; size: -; V: TRBV4-3; J: TRBJ1-4
DNA: TGCGCCAGCAGCTTGGGGGCATTAGCGAGAGGTCCGGGGGAGCAGTACTTC; CDR3: CASSLGALARGPGEQYF; D: -; size: once; V: TRBV5-1; J: TRBJ2-7
DNA: TGTGCCAGCTCACAGACCACAGGGAGCAATAGCAATCAGCCCCAGCATTTT; CDR3: CASSQTTGSNSNQPQHF; D: -; size: -; V: TRBV18; J: TRBJ1-5
DNA: TGTGCCAGCAGCCATCTCGGGAGTGAATCCGGACAGGAGCAGTACTTC; CDR3: CASSHLGSESGQEQYF; D: -; size: -; V: TRBV11-2; J: TRBJ2-7